This is a list of T cell receptor beta chains from one sample in a study of T cell repertoires in cytomegalovirus infection. Their antigens are not known. TCRdb ran MiXCR on the reads and lists one entry per CDR3 protein. The repertoire includes under 200,000 distinct CDR3 sequences, less than 25% of them detected once, and roughly 25% sits in the top ten. Specimen: CD8+ T cells from cultured PBMCs, collected from culture after CMV antigen stimulation. Receptors were obtained from a human donor in good health (CMV status not recorded). Some clones in this sample may be carry-over from other donors' samples. Both conserved end residues are part of each CDR3. The order of the fields is V gene, clone size, J gene, D gene, CDR3 DNA, CDR3 protein. A D gene is named only where the DNA matches it firmly. Some rows mark clone size as missing; the rest say once, few, many or name a class of expanded clone.

TRBV12-3/TRBV12-4,few,TRBJ1-2,-,TGTGCCAGCAGTTGGACAGAGACCTATGGCTACACCTTC,CASSWTETYGYTF
TRBV12-3/TRBV12-4,few,TRBJ2-2,-,TGTGCCAGCACACCAGACAGGACGGGGGAGCTGTTTTTT,CASTPDRTGELFF
TRBV6-2/TRBV6-3,few,TRBJ1-2,-,TGTGCCAGCAGTTACTCTTTCCTAAAAACAGGAACCTATGGCTACACCTTC,CASSYSFLKTGTYGYTF
TRBV7-2,few,TRBJ2-5,TRBD1,TGTGCCAGCAGCACACGACAGGGGGGACGGCGAGAGACCCAGTACTTC,CASSTRQGGRRETQYF
TRBV7-6,few,TRBJ2-7,TRBD1,TGTGCCAGCAGCTTAAGGCAGGGGGCTTACGAGCAGTACTTC,CASSLRQGAYEQYF
TRBV7-2,few,TRBJ1-6,-,TGTGCCAGCAGCTTATACGGGGGTTTCTCACCCCTCCACTTT,CASSLYGGFSPLHF
TRBV29-1,-,TRBJ2-7,-,TGCAGCGTTGAAGATCGAGACAGCTCCTACGAGCAGTACTTC,CSVEDRDSSYEQYF
TRBV7-6,-,TRBJ2-5,-,TGTGCCAGCAGCACCTGGGGGCAAGAGACCCAGTACTTC,CASSTWGQETQYF
TRBV4-1,-,TRBJ2-7,TRBD1,TGCGCCAGCAGCTTAAGACAGGGCCACGAGCAGTACTTC,CASSLRQGHEQYF
TRBV7-2,-,TRBJ2-1,TRBD2,TGTGCCAGCAGCCGACTAGCGGGGGGTCAGCACAATGAGCAGTTCTTC,CASSRLAGGQHNEQFF
TRBV7-6,few,TRBJ2-2,TRBD1,TGTGCCAGCAGCCCTACAGGGGCCGGCACCGGGGAGCTGTTTTTT,CASSPTGAGTGELFF
TRBV7-9,few,TRBJ1-2,-,TGTGCCAGCAACCCTGGGGGCCCTAACTATGGCTACACCTTC,CASNPGGPNYGYTF
TRBV9,-,TRBJ1-6,-,TGTGCCAGCAGCGTAGAAGGGAATTCACCCCTCCACTTT,CASSVEGNSPLHF
TRBV4-3,few,TRBJ1-3,-,TGCGCCAGCAGCCAAGGCGAAAGCTCTGGAAACACCATATATTTT,CASSQGESSGNTIYF
TRBV6-2/TRBV6-3,-,TRBJ2-1,TRBD2,TGTGCCAGCATAGTCGGCGGGGGGGCCCACAATGAGCAGTTCTTC,CASIVGGGAHNEQFF
TRBV7-6,few,TRBJ2-1,-,TGTGCCAGCAGCTTAGAGGTTAGTCGGACTGAGCAGTTCTTC,CASSLEVSRTEQFF
TRBV6-2/TRBV6-3,-,TRBJ1-1,-,TGTGCCAGCAGTCTCCTGAGGACATTGAACACTGAAGCTTTCTTT,CASSLLRTLNTEAFF
TRBV7-2,few,TRBJ2-7,TRBD1,TGTGCCAGCAGCTCTTTACCGGGACAGGCCTTCTACGAGCAGTACTTC,CASSSLPGQAFYEQYF
TRBV6-5,many,TRBJ2-7,TRBD2,TGTGCCAGCAGTTCACTAGCGGCGTCTGCGGAGCAGTACTTC,CASSSLAASAEQYF
TRBV12-3/TRBV12-4,few,TRBJ1-2,TRBD1,TGTGCCAGCAGTTTCCTGACAGGGGTGGGTTATGGCTACACCTTC,CASSFLTGVGYGYTF
TRBV6-1,-,TRBJ1-1,-,TGTGCCAGCAGTTACGGGCACGAAGCTTTCTTT,CASSYGHEAFF
TRBV2,-,TRBJ1-5,-,TGTGCCAGCAGGCCGAACACGGCTGGGCAGCCCCAGCATTTT,CASRPNTAGQPQHF
TRBV6-6,many,TRBJ2-1,TRBD2,TGTGCCAGCAGTTACTTTAGCGGGGGGTCCAATGAGCAGTTCTTC,CASSYFSGGSNEQFF
TRBV6-1,-,TRBJ2-5,-,TGTGCCCTACAGGGACAAGGGACCCAGTACTTC,CALQGQGTQYF
TRBV7-9,few,TRBJ2-7,-,TGTGCCAGCAGCTCTTCTATGGCAGGGAACTACGAGCAGTACTTC,CASSSSMAGNYEQYF
TRBV5-6,once,TRBJ2-1,-,TGTGCCAGCAGCTTGCCCGACCGCGACAATGAGCAGTTCTTC,CASSLPDRDNEQFF
TRBV7-2,-,TRBJ2-7,TRBD1,TGTGCCAGCAGGGGGTGGGACAGAAATTCCTACGAGCAGTACTTC,CASRGWDRNSYEQYF
TRBV6-5,few,TRBJ1-2,-,TGTGCCAGCGGTTACTCGAAACGGGTAAACTATGGCTACACCTTC,CASGYSKRVNYGYTF
TRBV11-1,few,TRBJ2-1,-,TGTGCCAGCAGCTGGGACCGCACTTCCTACAATGAGCAGTTCTTC,CASSWDRTSYNEQFF
TRBV6-1,few,TRBJ2-5,-,TGTGCCAGCACCCTAGAAGACCGGTACCAAGAGACCCAGTACTTC,CASTLEDRYQETQYF
TRBV6-1,-,TRBJ2-3,TRBD2,TGTGCCAGCAGCCTGGCGGGGGGGCCTTTCGACACCAACCGAGATACGCAGTATTTT,CASSLAGGPFDTNRDTQYF
TRBV12-3/TRBV12-4,-,TRBJ2-7,TRBD2,TGTGCCAGCAGAATAGCGGGGGGCGGCCACGAGCAGTACTTC,CASRIAGGGHEQYF
TRBV28,-,TRBJ1-1,-,TGTGCCAGCAGTTTGTACGGAGAAAACACTGAAGCTTTCTTT,CASSLYGENTEAFF
TRBV7-9,few,TRBJ1-2,TRBD1,TGTGCCAGCAGCTCGGACAGGGTCGGCTACACCTTC,CASSSDRVGYTF
TRBV7-9,few,TRBJ2-7,-,TGTGCCAGCAGCTTAGGCGGGACCTCCTACGAGCAGTACTTC,CASSLGGTSYEQYF
TRBV7-4,few,TRBJ2-5,TRBD2,TGTGCCAGCAGCTTAGGGGCCCGGGGAGGGCCCCAAGAGACCCAGTACTTC,CASSLGARGGPQETQYF
TRBV7-8,few,TRBJ2-7,TRBD1,TGTGCCAGCAGCTTGGACAGGGTCGACGAGCAGTACTTC,CASSLDRVDEQYF
TRBV7-2,-,TRBJ2-7,-,TGTGCCAGCAGCTTAGTGGTCAGGGGTTACGAGCAGTACTTC,CASSLVVRGYEQYF
TRBV6-5,-,TRBJ2-7,TRBD1,TGTGCCAGCAGGGACAAGTCGACAGGGGGTTTCTACGAGCAGTACTTC,CASRDKSTGGFYEQYF
TRBV7-6,-,TRBJ2-1,TRBD1,TGTGCCAGCAGCGGTGACAGGGACCTAAACAATGAGCAGTTCTTC,CASSGDRDLNNEQFF
TRBV7-8,-,TRBJ2-7,TRBD2,TGTGCCAGCAGCTTAGAAGCTAGCGGGGGTTCGAACGAGCAGTACTTC,CASSLEASGGSNEQYF
TRBV7-9,few,TRBJ1-2,-,TGTGCCAGCAGCTCGTCCCCGAGGGGCGGAGGCTACACCTTC,CASSSSPRGGGYTF
TRBV4-1,-,TRBJ2-1,TRBD1,TGCGCCAGCAGCCAAGAACAAGGGGGCTCTTACAATGAGCAGTTCTTC,CASSQEQGGSYNEQFF
TRBV7-9,-,TRBJ1-2,TRBD1,TGTGCCAGCAGCTTCGAAGACAGGGGGCTAGACTATGGCTACACCTTC,CASSFEDRGLDYGYTF